This note documents a single T cell receptor (beta chain) sequence. Germline V lookup: CDR1 ENHRY, CDR2 SYGVKD. V lost 3 bases to trimming and J lost 0 bases, with 11 bases between them. The CDR3 sequence is 15 residues long. The data derive from a study of cytomegalovirus exposure and HLA in healthy donors. The PCR used 60 Vbeta and 13 Jbeta primers. Profiled with immunoSEQ multiplex PCR; TCRdb holds only in-frame clones, not every one. The sample contains about 200,000 clones, around 83% of which appear only once. This TCR derives from a woman between 18 and 30 years old in good health and CMV-seronegative. This chain links TRBV10-3 with TRBJ1-2; D unresolved. Sequencing was done on a sample of PBMCs. The CDR3 DNA sequence: TGTGCCATCAGTGAAGTAGCGGTCACTAACTATGGCTACACCTTC. This encodes CAISEVAVTNYGYTF.